This TCR beta chain was documented in a study of blood T cells in healthy people across ages. Each donor was a healthy Caucasian individual from Russia, aged roughly 6 to 90. This clonotype was observed a handful of times. What it binds is not known. The ends were cut back, 4 bases at V and 4 bases at J, with 14 bases in the middle. This CDR3 spans 15 amino acids. Study outcomes and limitations: Age showed a roughly linear inverse relationship with TCR beta diversity per million T cells. Whereas aged donors had fewer naive CD4+ cells, long-lived donors had more of them and higher diversity.

The authors ran a second PCR of roughly 6 to 11 cycles using a sample-barcoded 5' primer and a J-beta primer mix. Through a template-switch adaptor with 12 random nucleotides, each cDNA molecule received a tag. TCRdb independently ran MiXCR on the 5' RACE reads; one entry per CDR3 protein. The sample records some 1,800,000 distinct CDR3 sequences, roughly two fifths being singletons. The source of this sequence is a human donor in good health. Sequencing used blood. V is TRBV12-3 or TRBV12-4 and J is TRBJ2-1; tentatively, D is TRBD2 (6 bases). The CDR3: CASSSAAGLYNEQFF. The CDR3 bases are TGTGCCAGCAGTTCCGCGGCGGGGCTGTACAATGAGCAGTTCTTC.